This TCR beta chain originates from a study of T cells in Graves' hyperthyroidism and ophthalmopathy. This clonotype has only a few counts. Authors of the study amplified TCR beta CDR3 regions from RNA transcripts. With the HTBI primer set, the TCR CDR3 went through a first round of RT-PCR. Each CDR3 protein gets one entry after TCRdb re-called the multiplex PCR reads with MiXCR. Among hundreds of thousands of distinct CDR3 sequences listed, about 15% were seen once. The CDR3 totals 16 residues. Germline V CDR1 and CDR2: WSHSY, SAAADI. V dropped 5 bases and J dropped 2; count of bases not matched to a gene: 11.

Sequencing was carried out using blood. The clonotype originates from a woman aged 18-29 years with Graves' hyperthyroidism. This chain joins TRBV10-2 and TRBJ1-2, with 7 bases fitting TRBD1. In DNA form, the CDR3 reads TGCGCCAGCAGTCGACAGGGCGGGAATCTCAACTATGGCTACACCTTC. Protein: CASSRQGGNLNYGYTF.